The entry that follows covers one TCR beta chain sequence. Its matching antigen is unknown. There are 15 residues in the CDR3. With V trimmed by 4 bases and J by 5 bases, 2 bases remained unmatched. CDR1 is WNHNN, CDR2 SYGVQD, per germline (reference sequence). This sample was included in a study of cytomegalovirus exposure and HLA in healthy donors. This PCR relied on a set of 60 Vbeta primers and 13 Jbeta primers. Sequencing was performed with immunoSEQ multiplex PCR; in TCRdb, only in-frame clones are kept and a portion is missing. The table records about 220,000 clones, around 76% of them present only once. Broader study findings: With DRB1 most and HLA-C fewest, TCR association rates differed between HLA loci in a later analysis.

The chain joins TRBV10-1 to TRBJ2-1; 13 nucleotides agree with TRBD2. This TCR derives from a woman in her thirties or forties in good health and CMV-seropositive. What was sequenced was PBMCs. In DNA form, the CDR3 reads TGCGCCAGCAGTGCGGGACTAGCGGGGAACAATGAGCAGTTCTTC. Translation: CASSAGLAGNNEQFF.